This TCR beta chain comes out of a study of blood T cell repertoires in COVID-19. Under the authors' procedure: It was from reference gene primer amplification that nucleated cell counts were estimated. Repertoires were generated with immunoSEQ multiplex PCR, while TCRdb's copy carries only in-frame clones and drops some. The V and J calls and clone size were taken over from that table, and D and trimming were inferred from the DNA. The sample has 250,000 to 300,000 clones; 75% to 90% are singletons. Germline CDR1 and CDR2: KGHSH and LQKENI. This CDR3 contains 14 residues. The V and J ends lost 3 bases and 4 bases respectively, with 11 bases between them.

The gene calls are TRBV18 and TRBJ2-3, with D possibly being TRBD1 (6 bases). The clonotype originates from a woman in her 70s with COVID-19, enrolled during active disease. The source material was peripheral blood. The CDR3 is CASSPADRPDTQYF. For the CDR3, the DNA is TGTGCCAGCTCACCTGCGGACAGACCAGATACGCAGTATTTT.